The 4 T cell receptor beta chains listed next were all sequenced from one sample in a study of blood T cell repertoires in COVID-19. Repertoires were generated with immunoSEQ multiplex PCR, while TCRdb's copy carries only in-frame clones and drops some. This sample has about 40,000 clones, with approximately 90% found just once. The source material was peripheral blood. Receptors were obtained from a man aged 50-59 years in a cohort sampled during active COVID-19.

This sequence joins TRBV7-2 and TRBJ2-2, with D maybe TRBD2 (6 bases). V was trimmed by 5 bases and J by 1 base, leaving 11 bases between them. Looked up from germline, CDR1 is SGHTA and CDR2 is FQGNSA. The CDR3 extends over 15 amino acids. The CDR3 protein is CASSIPRGNTGELFF. The CDR3, as DNA: TGTGCCAGCAGCATCCCGCGGGGGAACACCGGGGAGCTGTTTTTT.

The CDR3 loop is CASSASGGAGDEQFF. For the CDR3, the DNA is TGTGCCAGCAGTGCGAGCGGGGGGGCCGGCGATGAGCAGTTCTTC. The chain carries TRBV25-1 and TRBJ2-1, with 10 bases lining up with TRBD2. The germline V gene has CDR1 MGHDK and CDR2 SYGVNS. J was trimmed by 8 bases and V by 4 bases; bases with no gene match: 8. This CDR3 contains 15 residues.

V is TRBV4-3 and J is TRBJ2-7, with D possibly matching TRBD1 (6 bases). Germline CDR1 LGHNA, CDR2 YSLEER. This CDR3 is 16 amino acids long. V was pared by 0 bases and J by 1 base, with 13 bases between. The CDR3 loop reads CASSQERNRESYEQYF. DNA of the CDR3: TGCGCCAGCAGCCAAGAGAGGAACAGGGAGTCCTACGAGCAGTACTTC.

The V and J genes are TRBV19 and TRBJ1-5; TRBD1 is a possible D gene (6 bases). CDR1 is LNHDA and CDR2 is SQIVND in the germline V gene (reference sequence). The V and J ends lost 3 bases and 2 bases respectively, with 23 bases between them. The CDR3 totals 19 residues. The CDR3 DNA follows: TGTGCCAGTAGTATCGGCTTCCGGCAGGGGTGGGAAGGCAATCAGCCCCAGCATTTT. This sequence encodes CASSIGFRQGWEGNQPQHF. The full variable domain, its missing parts supplied by reference TRBV19 and TRBJ1-5, is DGGITQSPKYLFRKEGQNVTLSCEQNLNHDAMYWYRQDPGQGLRLIYYSQIVNDFQKGDIAEGYSVSREKKESFPLTVTSAQKNPTAFYLCASSIGFRQGWEGNQPQHFGDGTRLSIL.